Detailed here is one T cell receptor beta chain. The data belong to a study of control samples from healthy donors and cancer patients. The protocol was immunoSEQ multiplex PCR, while the TCRdb copy is restricted to in-frame clones and leaves out a portion. This table has roughly 93,000 clones, 85% to 90% appearing once. The germline V gene encodes CDR1 SGHKS and CDR2 YYEKEE (reference sequence). This CDR3 is built from 17 residues. V gave up 4 bases and J gave up 2 bases, with 16 bases separating them. The V and J genes are TRBV5-5 and TRBJ1-6, with D possibly TRBD1 on 5 matching bases. The receptor comes from a woman aged 50 to 65 with colorectal cancer. The sequenced sample consisted of PBMCs. The CDR3 sequence: CASSLEGIRAYNSPLHF. For the CDR3, the DNA is TGTGCCAGCAGCCTAGAGGGGATCCGCGCCTATAATTCACCCCTCCACTTT. The full variable domain, its missing parts supplied by reference TRBV5-5 and TRBJ1-6, is DAGVTQSPTHLIKTRGQQVTLRCSPISGHKSVSWYQQVLGQGPQFIFQYYEKEERGRGNFPDRFSARQFPNYSSELNVNALLLGDSALYLCASSLEGIRAYNSPLHFGNGTRLTVT.